The rows below give T cell receptor beta chains drawn from one sample of a study of blood T cell repertoires in COVID-19. Profiled with immunoSEQ multiplex PCR; TCRdb holds only in-frame clones, not every one. Among around 62,000 clones listed, roughly 85% were seen once. Specimen: peripheral blood. These receptors were obtained from a middle-aged man with acute or convalescent COVID-19. CDR3s include the opening cysteine and the closing phenylalanine or tryptophan. The D gene is left open where the match is weak. Clone size is stated in some rows and not others, as once, few, many or a class when expanded.

J	size	D	V	DNA	CDR3
TRBJ1-5	.	.	TRBV2	TGTGCCAGCAGTGGCGAGAGCAATCAGCCCCAGCATTTT	CASSGESNQPQHF
TRBJ1-3	.	.	TRBV18	TGTGCCAGCTCACAACAGACCACGTCCTCTGGAAACACCATATATTTT	CASSQQTTSSGNTIYF
TRBJ2-1	.	TRBD2	TRBV7-3	TGTGCCAGCAGCCCCGCCGCGGGGGGGTACAATGAGCAGTTCTTC	CASSPAAGGYNEQFF
TRBJ1-2	.	.	TRBV5-6	TGTGCCAGCAGCTTGGGTAGCTATGGCTACACCTTC	CASSLGSYGYTF
TRBJ1-2	.	TRBD1	TRBV5-6	TGTGCCAGCAGCGCCCGGACAGGGAATGGCTACACCTTC	CASSARTGNGYTF
TRBJ2-7	.	TRBD1	TRBV6-1	TGTGCCAGCAGTGAATTCGGGACAGGGTTGAACGAGCAGTACTTC	CASSEFGTGLNEQYF
TRBJ2-7	.	.	TRBV5-1	TGCGCCAGCAGCTTGGTTCGGACAGACTACGAGCAGTACTTC	CASSLVRTDYEQYF
TRBJ2-4	.	TRBD1	TRBV6-5	TGTGCCAGCAGTTACCGGACAGGGTCCGACTCCCGGTACTTC	CASSYRTGSDSRYF
TRBJ1-5	.	TRBD1	TRBV7-2	TGTGCCAGCAGCCCCCGGACAGGGGTTGGTCAGCCCCAGCATTTT	CASSPRTGVGQPQHF
TRBJ2-5	few	TRBD1	TRBV9	TGTGCCAGCAGCGGAGGGAGACGGACAGGCTCAGAGACCCAGTACTTC	CASSGGRRTGSETQYF
TRBJ2-5	.	.	TRBV5-1	TGCGCCAGCAGCGGGGGGAACAGACAAGAGACCCAGTACTTC	CASSGGNRQETQYF
TRBJ1-2	.	TRBD1	TRBV18	TGTGCCAGCTCAGTTTACGACAGGGGAAACGCTAACTATGGCTACACCTTC	CASSVYDRGNANYGYTF
TRBJ2-3	.	TRBD2	TRBV24-1	TGTGCCACCAGTGGGGGACTAGCGGGGGGTTATACGCAGTATTTT	CATSGGLAGGYTQYF
TRBJ1-2	few	.	TRBV9	TGTGCCAGCAGCGCCGGACATACTTCTAACTATGGCTACACCTTC	CASSAGHTSNYGYTF
TRBJ1-2	.	.	TRBV5-4	TGTGCCAGCAGCCCAACAGCGGGTAGCCCCTATGGCTACACCTTC	CASSPTAGSPYGYTF
TRBJ1-2	.	.	TRBV4-2	TGTGCCAGCAGCCAGTTTACAGACGGTGGCTACACCTTC	CASSQFTDGGYTF
TRBJ2-1	.	TRBD2	TRBV27	TGTGCCAGCAGTTTGTCACGGGGGGGCGTTGAGCAGTTCTTC	CASSLSRGGVEQFF
TRBJ1-1	.	TRBD1	TRBV6-2/TRBV6-3	TGTGCCAGCAGTTTCGGACAGGTTGAAGCTTTCTTT	CASSFGQVEAFF
TRBJ1-1	.	.	TRBV2	TGTGCCAGCAGTGAAGCGCGGGGACGATTAGGGGCTTTCTTT	CASSEARGRLGAFF
TRBJ2-1	many	TRBD2	TRBV5-1	TGCGCCAGCAGCTACACTAGCGGGGGGGGCAACAATGAGCAGTTCTTC	CASSYTSGGGNNEQFF
TRBJ1-5	.	.	TRBV27	TGTGCCAGCAGTCCCTCAGGCGGGGATTCCTTTCAGCCCCAGCATTTT	CASSPSGGDSFQPQHF
TRBJ2-5	.	.	TRBV6-6	TGTGCCAGCCGTAGGGACGGGGGAGGTGTAGAGACCCAGTACTTC	CASRRDGGGVETQYF
TRBJ1-2	.	.	TRBV15	TGTGCCACCAGCAGAGATAAAGGACAGCCCTATGGCTACACCTTC	CATSRDKGQPYGYTF
TRBJ2-7	.	.	TRBV12-3/TRBV12-4	TGTGCCAGCAGTTTTGGCTCCTCCTACGAGCAGTACTTC	CASSFGSSYEQYF
TRBJ2-5	once	.	TRBV11-1	TGTGTCAGCAGCTTTGTGCGGGGTCAAGAGACCCAGTACTTC	CVSSFVRGQETQYF
TRBJ1-1	.	.	TRBV2	TGTGCCAGCAGTGAAAGACTGGCCCTGGGAGCTTTCTTT	CASSERLALGAFF
TRBJ1-5	.	TRBD1	TRBV5-1	TGCGCCAGCAGCTGGGGGGACAGGCCAAATCAGCCCCAGCATTTT	CASSWGDRPNQPQHF
TRBJ1-4	few	.	TRBV27	TGTGCCAGCAGTTTATCGGGGGGGGTGGATGAAAAACTGTTTTTT	CASSLSGGVDEKLFF
TRBJ2-5	.	TRBD1	TRBV18	TGTGCCAGCTCACTAACCACCGGGACAGGTCAAGAGACCCAGTACTTC	CASSLTTGTGQETQYF
TRBJ2-5	.	.	TRBV15	TGTGCCACCAGCAGAGATAGTAAAGAGGGAGAGACCCAGTACTTC	CATSRDSKEGETQYF
TRBJ1-4	.	TRBD1	TRBV6-5	TGTGCCAGCAGCTTAAGTCGGACAGGCGTTTACGGACTGTTTTTT	CASSLSRTGVYGLFF
TRBJ2-5	.	.	TRBV24-1	TGTGCCACCAGCCCCCGGTCCGAAGAGACCCAGTACTTC	CATSPRSEETQYF
TRBJ2-3	.	.	TRBV11-2	TGTGCCAGCAGAGGAAGGGGAGGTGGGACAGATACGCAGTATTTT	CASRGRGGGTDTQYF
TRBJ2-3	.	.	TRBV4-2	TGTGCCAGCAGCCAAGTCGGGAGCGGGACAGATACGCAGTATTTT	CASSQVGSGTDTQYF
TRBJ2-2	.	TRBD1	TRBV24-1	TGTGCCACCAGTGACCGGACAGGGGATACCTATACCGGGGAGCTGTTTTTT	CATSDRTGDTYTGELFF
TRBJ1-1	few	TRBD1	TRBV7-8	TGTGCCAGCAGCTTACTACAGGGGGGTGAAGCTTTCTTT	CASSLLQGGEAFF
TRBJ1-1	.	TRBD1	TRBV29-1	TGCAGCTATAGGGGGACAGTCGGTATGAACACTGAAGCTTTCTTT	CSYRGTVGMNTEAFF
TRBJ2-7	.	.	TRBV29-1	TGCAGCGTTAGCAGCCTTCGGCAGGGGCAGTACTTC	CSVSSLRQGQYF
TRBJ2-5	.	TRBD2	TRBV2	TGTGCCCTGGGAGGGGTGGGGGAGACCCAGTACTTC	CALGGVGETQYF
TRBJ1-2	few	.	TRBV10-3	TGTGCCATCAGTGAGTCCCCAGAAAACTATGGCTACACCTTC	CAISESPENYGYTF
TRBJ1-5	.	TRBD1	TRBV19	TGTGCCAGTACTGTTTCCGGGACAGTTTTTAATCAGCCCCAGCATTTT	CASTVSGTVFNQPQHF
TRBJ2-5	.	TRBD2	TRBV24-1	TGTGCCACCAGTGATTTCGCCCAGCGGGGTGGTGAGACCCAGTACTTC	CATSDFAQRGGETQYF
TRBJ1-1	few	.	TRBV9	TGTGCCAGCAGCGCTAGTCGGTTGTTTGATAGCACTGAAGCTTTCTTT	CASSASRLFDSTEAFF
TRBJ2-1	.	TRBD1	TRBV19	TGTGCCAGTAGTATCAACTTCAGGGGGCAAAATGAGCAGTTCTTC	CASSINFRGQNEQFF